This record covers a single T cell receptor (beta chain). This sample was taken from a study of T cells in tumors after PD-1 blockade. Study details: Excluded were patients with checkpoint blockade, immunosuppressants, or radiotherapy or other anti-cancer therapy within 4 weeks.

V shed 3 bases, J shed 4 bases, and the junction held 5 bases outside the gene matches. The germline V gene encodes CDR1 LNHDA and CDR2 SQIVND (reference sequence). This CDR3 contains 15 residues. Sequenced by immunoSEQ multiplex PCR; TCRdb stores in-frame clones only, minus some. The sample comprises over 30,000 clones, roughly 73% of which are singletons, and 38% rests with the top ten. Sequenced material: PBMCs, taken before anti-PD-1 treatment. The source is a human donor with basal cell carcinoma. The chain combines TRBV19 with TRBJ2-1, with 8 positions matching TRBD1. CDR3 DNA sequence: TGTGCCAGTAGTATCCTCGGGACAGGTTACAATGAGCAGTTCTTC. Translated: CASSILGTGYNEQFF.